This T cell receptor beta chain was recovered during a study of blood T cell repertoires in COVID-19. Study in general: Collection of acute and convalescent COVID-19 samples took place in the United States, Italy and Spain. T cells, B-cell-depleted T cells, or PBMCs supplied cDNA or gDNA.

Trimming shortened V by 2 bases and J by 1 base, and 2 bases separated the two germline ends. Per the germline V gene, CDR1 is MDHEN and CDR2 is SYDVKM. This CDR3 contains 12 residues. The table came from immunoSEQ multiplex PCR; TCRdb's copy has only in-frame clones and leaves some out. This table holds around 170,000 clones, roughly four fifths found once. Enrollees, about 18 to 89 years old, lived in 24 US areas. The recovered donors of Cohort 3 showed two negative PCRs, clearance, or symptom resolution. The chain recombines TRBV28 with TRBJ1-1, with D unclear. The sequencing input was PBMCs or T cells enriched from blood (not recorded which). The sequence was collected from a man in his forties or fifties who had recovered from COVID-19. CDR3 sequence reads: CASSLQNTEAFF. In nucleotides, the CDR3 is TGTGCCAGCAGTTTACAGAACACTGAAGCTTTCTTT.